This is a list of T cell receptor beta chains from one sample in a study of OX40 agonist ivuxolimab in advanced cancers. The data were produced by immunoSEQ multiplex PCR, yet TCRdb's version contains in-frame clones alone and is incomplete. The data contain around 26,000 clones, 81% of them singletons. Sequencing was performed on CD4+ or CD8+ T cells sorted from blood, taken in a trial of the OX40 agonist ivuxolimab. These TCRs come from an adult with an advanced solid tumor such as melanoma, head and neck, liver or kidney cancer. Each CDR3 is given with its conserved first and last residue.

CDR3 length	V gene	CDR3 protein
15	TRBV9	CASSVASASYNEQFF
16	TRBV19	CASNIGGDRVYNEQFF
14	TRBV9	CASSGDYFTDTQYF
14	TRBV9	CASSVGTGAYEQYF
14	TRBV11-1	CASSLGVGGSPLHF
12	TRBV29-1	CSVEDGPYEQYF
13	TRBV6-5	CASSFAAGGTQYF
14	TRBV5-8	CASSLGRYSDTQYF
15	TRBV9	CASSVVPGGFYGYTF
16	TRBV5-1	CASSLTSPRTYNEQFF
15	TRBV6-1	CASSEFSGGYNEQFF
15	TRBV15	CATSGGTGVQETQYF
12	TRBV9	CASSDWTGEQFF
13	TRBV30	CAWSVPGGYEQYF
16	TRBV11-2	CASSSSVDTGNQPQHF
14	TRBV6-6	CASSPYPTWYGYTF
13	TRBV7-6	CASSPPGGETQYF
16	TRBV5-6	CASSLISGSDSYEQYF
15	TRBV5-4	CASSLVGLVSYEQYF
10	TRBV27	CASRGTEAFF
15	TRBV28	CASRPGTGYNYGYTF
14	TRBV28	CASSLRRENNEQFF
14	TRBV4-2	CASSQGAEAGELFF
18	TRBV29-1	CSVNGLAGGPLVGNEQFF
16	TRBV9	CASSDRLAGGSNEQFF
16	TRBV28	CASSSTTGQEQETQYF
16	TRBV6-4	CASSDSAGSGANVLTF
17	TRBV11-2	CASSLEVDRGHLDTQYF
12	TRBV6-6	CASSYTLYGYTF
18	TRBV4-1	CASSQNLGAESSYNEQFF
15	TRBV9	CASSVEGFPTDTQYF
11	TRBV5-6	CASSLLGEQYF
15	TRBV27	CASSLGSSGANVLTF
16	TRBV5-6	CASSFYGTDYADTQYF
16	TRBV7-6	CASSSVGTYAPYEQYF
16	TRBV27	CASNPTGTGRGTEAFF
16	TRBV5-1	CASSPCFCKQDQPQHF
13	TRBV19	CASSPGLNYEQYF
15	TRBV19	CASRSGTGVVQPQHF
17	TRBV15	CATSRATGLGGANVLTF